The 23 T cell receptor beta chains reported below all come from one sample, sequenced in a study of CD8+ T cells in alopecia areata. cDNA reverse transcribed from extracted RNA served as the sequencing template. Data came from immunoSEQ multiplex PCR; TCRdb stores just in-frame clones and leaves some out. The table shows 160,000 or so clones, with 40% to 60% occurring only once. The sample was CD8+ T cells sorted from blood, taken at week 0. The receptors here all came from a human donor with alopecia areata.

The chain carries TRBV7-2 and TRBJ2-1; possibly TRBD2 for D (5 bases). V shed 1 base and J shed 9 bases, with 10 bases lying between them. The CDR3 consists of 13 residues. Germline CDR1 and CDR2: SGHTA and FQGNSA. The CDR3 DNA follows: TGTGCCAGCAGCTTAGGTCTAGCTGGTGAGCAGTTCTTC. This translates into CASSLGLAGEQFF.

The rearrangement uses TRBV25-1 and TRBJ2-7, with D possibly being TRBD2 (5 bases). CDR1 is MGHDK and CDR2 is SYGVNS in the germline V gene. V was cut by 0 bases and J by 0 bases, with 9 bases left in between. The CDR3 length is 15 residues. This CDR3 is CASSEYGEGSYEQYF. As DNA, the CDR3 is TGTGCCAGCAGTGAATACGGGGAAGGCTCCTACGAGCAGTACTTC.

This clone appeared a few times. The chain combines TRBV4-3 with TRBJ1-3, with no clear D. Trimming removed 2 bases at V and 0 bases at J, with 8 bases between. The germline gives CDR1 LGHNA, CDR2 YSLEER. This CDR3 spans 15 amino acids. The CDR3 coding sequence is TGCGCCAGCAGCCAATCTACGAGCTCTGGAAACACCATATATTTT. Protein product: CASSQSTSSGNTIYF.

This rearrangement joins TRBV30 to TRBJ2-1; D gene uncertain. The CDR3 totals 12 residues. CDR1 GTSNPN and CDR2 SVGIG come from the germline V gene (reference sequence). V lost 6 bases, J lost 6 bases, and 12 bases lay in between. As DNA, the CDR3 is TGTGCCTGCGGCCCGGGCCTCAATGAGCAGTTCTTC. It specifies CACGPGLNEQFF.

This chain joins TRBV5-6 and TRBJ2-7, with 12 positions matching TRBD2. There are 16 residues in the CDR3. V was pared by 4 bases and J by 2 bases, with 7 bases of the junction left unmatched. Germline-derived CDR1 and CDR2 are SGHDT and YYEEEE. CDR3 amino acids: CASSTEGTSGPYEQYF. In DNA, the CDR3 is TGTGCCAGCAGCACGGAGGGGACTAGCGGGCCCTACGAGCAGTACTTC.

The CDR3 bases are TGCAGCGTTGAAATTGAATCCTACGAGCAGTACTTC. This sequence encodes CSVEIESYEQYF. The chain combines TRBV29-1 with TRBJ2-7; no reliable D call. The V end lost 2 bases, the J end lost 1 base, and 6 bases lay between the germline ends. The CDR3 totals 12 residues. Looked up from germline, CDR1 is SQVTM and CDR2 is ANQGSEA.

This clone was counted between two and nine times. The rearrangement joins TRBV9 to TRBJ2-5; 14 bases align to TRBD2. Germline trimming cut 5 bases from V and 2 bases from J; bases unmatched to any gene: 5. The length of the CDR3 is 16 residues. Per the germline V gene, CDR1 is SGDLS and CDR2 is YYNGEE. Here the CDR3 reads CASRPGLAGGQETQYF. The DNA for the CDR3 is TGTGCCAGCAGACCCGGACTAGCGGGGGGTCAAGAGACCCAGTACTTC. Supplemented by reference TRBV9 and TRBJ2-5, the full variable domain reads DSGVTQTPKHLITATGQRVTLRCSPRSGDLSVYWYQQSLDQGLQFLIQYYNGEERAKGNILERFSAQQFPDLHSELNLSSLELGDSALYFCASRPGLAGGQETQYFGPGTRLLVL.

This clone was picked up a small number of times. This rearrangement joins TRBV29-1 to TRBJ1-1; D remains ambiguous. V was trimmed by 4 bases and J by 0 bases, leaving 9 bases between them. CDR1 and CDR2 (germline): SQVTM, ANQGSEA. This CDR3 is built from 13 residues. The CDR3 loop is CSVVTVVNTEAFF. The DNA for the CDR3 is TGCAGCGTTGTCACCGTAGTGAACACTGAAGCTTTCTTT.

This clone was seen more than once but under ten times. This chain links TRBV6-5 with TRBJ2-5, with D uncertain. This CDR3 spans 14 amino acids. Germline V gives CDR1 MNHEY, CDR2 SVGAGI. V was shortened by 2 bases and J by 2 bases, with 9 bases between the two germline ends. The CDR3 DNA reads TGTGCCAGCAGTTACGGGCCTGGGCAAGAGACCCAGTACTTC. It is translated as CASSYGPGQETQYF.

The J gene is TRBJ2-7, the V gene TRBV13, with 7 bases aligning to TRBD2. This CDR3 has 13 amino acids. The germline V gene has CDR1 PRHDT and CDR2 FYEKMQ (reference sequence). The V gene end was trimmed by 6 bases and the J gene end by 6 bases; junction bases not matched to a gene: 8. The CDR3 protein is CASSGGRGGEQYF. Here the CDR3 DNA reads TGTGCCAGCAGTGGGGGTCGCGGGGGCGAGCAGTACTTC.

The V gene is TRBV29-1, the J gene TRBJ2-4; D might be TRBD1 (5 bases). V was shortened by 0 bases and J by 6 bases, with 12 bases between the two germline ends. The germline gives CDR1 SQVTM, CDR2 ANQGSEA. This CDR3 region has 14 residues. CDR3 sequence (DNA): TGCAGCGTTGAAGATTTAGGGGTCGGAAACATTCAGTACTTC. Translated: CSVEDLGVGNIQYF.

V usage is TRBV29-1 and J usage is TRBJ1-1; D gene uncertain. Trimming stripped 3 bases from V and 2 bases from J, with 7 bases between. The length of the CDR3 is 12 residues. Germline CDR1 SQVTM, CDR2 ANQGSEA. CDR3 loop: CSVDILNTEAFF. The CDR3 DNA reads TGCAGCGTTGACATACTCAACACTGAAGCTTTCTTT.

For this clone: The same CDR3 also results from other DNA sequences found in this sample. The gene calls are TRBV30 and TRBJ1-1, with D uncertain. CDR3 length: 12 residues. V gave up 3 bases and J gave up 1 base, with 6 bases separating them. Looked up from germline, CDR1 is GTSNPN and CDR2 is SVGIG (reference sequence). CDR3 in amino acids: CAWSPGNTEAFF. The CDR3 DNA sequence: TGTGCCTGGAGCCCGGGGAACACTGAAGCTTTCTTT.

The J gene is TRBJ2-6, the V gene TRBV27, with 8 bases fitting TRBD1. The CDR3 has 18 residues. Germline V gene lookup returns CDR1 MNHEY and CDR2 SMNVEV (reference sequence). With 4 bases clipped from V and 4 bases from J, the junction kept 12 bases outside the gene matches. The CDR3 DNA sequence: TGTGCCAGCAGTTCACCGACAGGGGCCGCCATAGGGGCCAACGTCCTGACTTTC. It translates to CASSSPTGAAIGANVLTF.

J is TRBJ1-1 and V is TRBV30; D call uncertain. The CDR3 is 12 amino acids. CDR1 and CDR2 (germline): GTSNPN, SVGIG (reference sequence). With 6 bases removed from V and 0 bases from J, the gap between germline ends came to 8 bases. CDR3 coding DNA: TGTGCCTGCACGGTTATGAACACTGAAGCTTTCTTT. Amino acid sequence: CACTVMNTEAFF.

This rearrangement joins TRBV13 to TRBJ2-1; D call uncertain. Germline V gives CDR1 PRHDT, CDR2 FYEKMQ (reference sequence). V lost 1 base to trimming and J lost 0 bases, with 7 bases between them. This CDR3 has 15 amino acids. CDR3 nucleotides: TGTGCCAGCAGCTTAGTGTGGACCTCCTACAATGAGCAGTTCTTC. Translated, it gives CASSLVWTSYNEQFF.

This chain's CDR3 is CASSPPGTYEQYF. The CDR3 DNA reads as TGTGCCAGCAGTCCCCCCGGGACCTACGAGCAGTACTTC. The chain carries TRBV6-5 and TRBJ2-7; weak D call: TRBD2 (5 bases). The germline CDR1 and CDR2 sequences are MNHEY and SVGAGI. The CDR3 spans 13 residues. V was clipped by 5 bases and J by 2 bases, with 10 bases between them.

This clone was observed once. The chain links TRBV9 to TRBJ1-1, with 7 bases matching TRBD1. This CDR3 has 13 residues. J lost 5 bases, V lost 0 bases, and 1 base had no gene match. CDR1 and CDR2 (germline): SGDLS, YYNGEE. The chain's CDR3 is CASSVGQGTEAFF. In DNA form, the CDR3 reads TGTGCCAGCAGCGTAGGACAGGGAACTGAAGCTTTCTTT.

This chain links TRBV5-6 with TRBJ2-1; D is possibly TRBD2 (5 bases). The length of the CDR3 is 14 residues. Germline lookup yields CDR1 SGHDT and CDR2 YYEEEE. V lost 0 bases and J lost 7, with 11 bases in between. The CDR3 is CASSLGTGGNEQFF. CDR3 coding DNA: TGTGCCAGCAGCTTGGGGACTGGCGGAAATGAGCAGTTCTTC.

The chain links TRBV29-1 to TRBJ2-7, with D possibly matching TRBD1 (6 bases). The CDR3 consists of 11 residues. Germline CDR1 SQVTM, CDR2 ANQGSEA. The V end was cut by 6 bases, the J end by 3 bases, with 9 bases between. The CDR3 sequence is CSVGQSYEQYF. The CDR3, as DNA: TGCAGCGTGGGACAAAGCTACGAGCAGTACTTC.

CDR3 coding DNA: TGTGCCACAGCATCAGGGAGCACCCCCTACGAGCAGTACTTC. The encoded protein is CATASGSTPYEQYF. The chain uses TRBV2 and TRBJ2-7; D tentatively reads TRBD1 or TRBD2 (5 bases each). Germline V gene sequence: CDR1 SNHLY, CDR2 FYNNEI. V dropped 10 bases and J dropped 2 bases, with 18 bases sitting between them. The CDR3 runs 14 residues.

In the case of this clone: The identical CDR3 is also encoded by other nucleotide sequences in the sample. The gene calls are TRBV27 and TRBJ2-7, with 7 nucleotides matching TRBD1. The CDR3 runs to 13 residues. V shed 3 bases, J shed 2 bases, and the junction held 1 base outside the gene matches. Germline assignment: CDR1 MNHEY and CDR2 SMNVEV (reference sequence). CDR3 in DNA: TGTGCCAGCAGTTTTGGGACAGCCTACGAGCAGTACTTC. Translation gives CASSFGTAYEQYF.

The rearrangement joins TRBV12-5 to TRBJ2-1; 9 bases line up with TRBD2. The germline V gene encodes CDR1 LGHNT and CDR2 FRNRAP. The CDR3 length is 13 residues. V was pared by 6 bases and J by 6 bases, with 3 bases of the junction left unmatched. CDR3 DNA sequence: TGTGCTAGTGGCTATAGCGGGGGCAATGAGCAGTTCTTC. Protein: CASGYSGGNEQFF.